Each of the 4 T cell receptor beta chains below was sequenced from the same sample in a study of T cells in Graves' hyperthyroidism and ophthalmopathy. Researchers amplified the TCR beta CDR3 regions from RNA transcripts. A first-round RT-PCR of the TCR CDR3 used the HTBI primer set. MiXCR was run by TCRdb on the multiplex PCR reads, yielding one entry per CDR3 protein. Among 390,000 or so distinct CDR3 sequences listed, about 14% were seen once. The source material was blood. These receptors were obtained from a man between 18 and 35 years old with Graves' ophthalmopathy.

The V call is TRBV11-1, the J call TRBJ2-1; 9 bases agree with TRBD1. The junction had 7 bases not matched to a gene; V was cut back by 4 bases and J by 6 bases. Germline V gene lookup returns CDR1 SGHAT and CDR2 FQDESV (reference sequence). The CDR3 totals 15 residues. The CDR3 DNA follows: TGTGCCAGCAGCTGGGCCGGGACAGGGTCCAATGAGCAGTTCTTC. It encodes CASSWAGTGSNEQFF.

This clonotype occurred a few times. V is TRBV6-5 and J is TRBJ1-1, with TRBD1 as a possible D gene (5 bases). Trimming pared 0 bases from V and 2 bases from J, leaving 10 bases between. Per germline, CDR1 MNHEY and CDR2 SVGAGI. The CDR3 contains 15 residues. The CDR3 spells CASSYSWGSNTEAFF. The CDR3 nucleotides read TGTGCCAGCAGTTACTCATGGGGCTCTAACACTGAAGCTTTCTTT.

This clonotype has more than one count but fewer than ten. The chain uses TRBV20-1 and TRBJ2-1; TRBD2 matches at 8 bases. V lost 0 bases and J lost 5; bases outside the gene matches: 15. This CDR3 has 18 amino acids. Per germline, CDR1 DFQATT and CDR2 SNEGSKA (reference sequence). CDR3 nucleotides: TGCAGTGCTAGAGATCGAGGATCCGGGACTAGTCTTAACAATGAGCAGTTCTTC. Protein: CSARDRGSGTSLNNEQFF.

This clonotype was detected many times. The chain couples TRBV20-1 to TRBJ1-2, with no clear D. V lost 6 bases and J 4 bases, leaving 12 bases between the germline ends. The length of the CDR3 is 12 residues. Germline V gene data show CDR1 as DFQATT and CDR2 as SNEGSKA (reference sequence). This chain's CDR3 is CSAPLGSYGYTF. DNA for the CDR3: TGCAGTGCACCCCTGGGCAGCTATGGCTACACCTTC.